This TCR beta chain was profiled in a study of cytotoxic CD8 clonotypes in ibrutinib-treated CLL. Regarding the study as a whole: Patients had baseline clonality above age-matched healthy donors, and this clonality moved with circulating CD8+ T-cell counts.

Repertoires were generated with immunoSEQ multiplex PCR, while TCRdb's copy carries only in-frame clones and drops some. The data contain under 300,000 clones, approximately 79% of them singletons. As concerns this clone: What it binds is not known.

Sequencing was performed on PBMCs, taken at disease progression, from a patient treated with ibrutinib. The receptor was isolated from a human donor with chronic lymphocytic leukemia.

The CDR3 loop is CSTTTLAGGGSQYF. The CDR3 region has the DNA TGCAGCACCACCACTCTAGCGGGAGGGGGGTCCCAGTACTTC. The rearrangement uses TRBV29-1 and TRBJ2-5, with 12 bases that match TRBD2. Germline trimming cut 8 bases from V and 9 bases from J; bases unmatched to any gene: 13. The CDR3 extends over 14 amino acids. The V gene's germline CDR1 is SQVTM and CDR2 ANQGSEA.